The 5 T cell receptor beta chains given below trace back to one sample, sequenced in a study of OX40 agonist ivuxolimab in advanced cancers. Method: immunoSEQ multiplex PCR; TCRdb's copy keeps in-frame clones and lacks some. This table has around 95,000 clones, 89% appearing once. This specimen was CD4+ or CD8+ T cells sorted from blood, taken in a trial of the OX40 agonist ivuxolimab. The receptors shown here come from an adult with an advanced solid tumor such as melanoma, head and neck, liver or kidney cancer.

The genes are TRBV27 and TRBJ2-1; 12 bases map to TRBD2. The CDR3 has 15 amino acids. Germline assignment: CDR1 MNHEY and CDR2 SMNVEV (reference sequence). With V trimmed by 10 bases and J by 10 bases, 14 bases remained unmatched. CDR3 amino acids: CATQPRLAGVGEQFF. The CDR3 DNA is TGTGCCACCCAACCCCGACTAGCGGGAGTAGGGGAGCAGTTCTTC.

The rearrangement uses TRBV6-1 and TRBJ2-7; a possible D gene is TRBD2 (6 bases). The CDR3 contains 16 residues. V was trimmed by 2 bases and J by 1 base, leaving 15 bases between them. The germline CDR1 and CDR2 sequences are MNHNS and SASEGT. This CDR3 is CASSEWGSGASYEQYF. The CDR3 DNA reads TGTGCCAGCAGTGAATGGGGTAGCGGAGCTTCCTACGAGCAGTACTTC.

This clone has only a few counts. The J gene is TRBJ1-6, the V gene TRBV5-6; no clear D gene. The germline gives CDR1 SGHDT, CDR2 YYEEEE. CDR3 length equals 15 residues. V lost 0 bases and J lost 0, with 4 bases in between. This CDR3 reads CASSLGRSYNSPLHF. The DNA for the CDR3 is TGTGCCAGCAGCTTGGGCCGCTCCTATAATTCACCCCTCCACTTT.

This rearrangement joins TRBV18 to TRBJ2-2; a weak D match, TRBD1 (6 bases). CDR1 is KGHSH and CDR2 is LQKENI in the germline V gene. Trimming shortened V by 2 bases and J by 4 bases, and 11 bases separated the two germline ends. The CDR3 extends over 15 amino acids. This chain's CDR3 is CASSPRAGVTGELFF. CDR3 in DNA: TGTGCCAGCTCACCAAGGGCAGGGGTCACCGGGGAGCTGTTTTTT.

Worth noting for this clone: At one end the junction does not follow the germline gene, possibly because of a read error. The V and J genes are TRBV6-5 and TRBJ2-7; 9 bases agree with TRBD1. CDR1 is MNHEY, CDR2 SVGAGI, per germline. CDR3 length: 14 amino acids. In DNA, the CDR3 is TGTGCCAGCAGTCACTCGGACAGGGGCTACGAGCAGTACTTC. It encodes CASSHSDRGYEQYF.